This T cell receptor beta chain was documented in a study of blood T cell repertoires in COVID-19. Across the whole study: Material from acute and convalescent COVID-19 was sourced from the United States, Italy and Spain.

Germline V lookup: CDR1 SGHRS, CDR2 YFSETQ. The V end lost 0 bases, the J end lost 2 bases, and 15 bases lay between the germline ends. The CDR3 covers 16 residues. Original data processing: Estimation of nucleated cell counts was performed using reference gene primer amplification. Measured with immunoSEQ multiplex PCR; TCRdb has only the in-frame clones, and not every one. The DNA was the basis for D and trimming; V, J and clone size are from that table. The table shows about 100,000 clones, with roughly nine tenths occurring only once. The chain combines TRBV5-1 with TRBJ2-7; TRBD1 is a possible D gene (5 bases). Sequenced input: peripheral blood. The clonotype originates from a man aged 55 to 70 with acute or convalescent COVID-19. This chain's CDR3 is CASSLEVVGATYEQYF. The CDR3 nucleotides are TGCGCCAGCAGCTTGGAGGTGGTAGGGGCGACCTACGAGCAGTACTTC.